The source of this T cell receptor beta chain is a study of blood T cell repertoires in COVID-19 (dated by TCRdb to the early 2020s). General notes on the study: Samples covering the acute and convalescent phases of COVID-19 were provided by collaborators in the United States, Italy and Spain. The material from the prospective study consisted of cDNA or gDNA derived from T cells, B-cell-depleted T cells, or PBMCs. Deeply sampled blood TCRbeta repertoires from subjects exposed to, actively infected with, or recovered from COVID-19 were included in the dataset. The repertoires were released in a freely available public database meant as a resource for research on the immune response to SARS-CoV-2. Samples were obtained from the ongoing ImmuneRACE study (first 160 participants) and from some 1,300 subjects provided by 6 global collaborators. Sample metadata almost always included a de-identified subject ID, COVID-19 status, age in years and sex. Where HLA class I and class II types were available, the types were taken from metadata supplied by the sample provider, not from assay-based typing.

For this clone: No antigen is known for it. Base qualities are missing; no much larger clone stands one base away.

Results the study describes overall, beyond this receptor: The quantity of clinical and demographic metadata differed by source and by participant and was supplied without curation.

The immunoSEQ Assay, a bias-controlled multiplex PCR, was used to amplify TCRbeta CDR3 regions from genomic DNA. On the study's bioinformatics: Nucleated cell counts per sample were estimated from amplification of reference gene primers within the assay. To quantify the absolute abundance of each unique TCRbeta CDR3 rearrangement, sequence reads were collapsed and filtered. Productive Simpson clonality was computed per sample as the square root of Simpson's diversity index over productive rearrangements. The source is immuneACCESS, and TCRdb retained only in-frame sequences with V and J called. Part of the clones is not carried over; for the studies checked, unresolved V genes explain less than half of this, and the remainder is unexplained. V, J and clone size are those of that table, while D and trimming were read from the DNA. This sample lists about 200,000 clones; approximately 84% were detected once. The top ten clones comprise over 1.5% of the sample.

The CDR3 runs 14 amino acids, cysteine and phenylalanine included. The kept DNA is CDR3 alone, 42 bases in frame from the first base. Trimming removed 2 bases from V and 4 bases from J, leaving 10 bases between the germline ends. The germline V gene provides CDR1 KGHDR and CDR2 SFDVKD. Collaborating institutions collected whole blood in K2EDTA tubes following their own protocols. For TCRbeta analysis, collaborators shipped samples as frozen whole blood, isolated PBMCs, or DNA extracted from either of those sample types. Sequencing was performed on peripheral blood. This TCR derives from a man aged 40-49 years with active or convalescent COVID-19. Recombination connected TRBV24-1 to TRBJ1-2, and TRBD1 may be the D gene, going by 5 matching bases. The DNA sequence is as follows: TGTGCCACCAGTGATTCCACTGACAGCTATGGCTACACCTTC. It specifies CATSDSTDSYGYTF.